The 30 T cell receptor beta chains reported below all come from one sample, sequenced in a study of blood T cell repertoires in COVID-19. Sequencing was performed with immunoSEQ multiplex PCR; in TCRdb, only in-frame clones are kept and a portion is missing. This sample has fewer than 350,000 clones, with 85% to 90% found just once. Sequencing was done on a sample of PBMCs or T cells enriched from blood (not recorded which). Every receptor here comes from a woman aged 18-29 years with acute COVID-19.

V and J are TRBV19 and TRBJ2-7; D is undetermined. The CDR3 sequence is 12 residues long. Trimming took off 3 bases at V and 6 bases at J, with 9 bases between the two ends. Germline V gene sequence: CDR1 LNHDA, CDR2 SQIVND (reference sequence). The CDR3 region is CASSMAPGEQYF. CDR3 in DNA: TGTGCCAGTAGTATGGCCCCTGGCGAGCAGTACTTC.

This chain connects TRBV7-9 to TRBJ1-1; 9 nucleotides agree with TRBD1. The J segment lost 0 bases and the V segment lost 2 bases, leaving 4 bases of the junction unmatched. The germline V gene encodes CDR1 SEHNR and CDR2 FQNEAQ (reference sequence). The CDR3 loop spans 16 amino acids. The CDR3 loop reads CASSLTGQGLNTEAFF. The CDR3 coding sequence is TGTGCCAGCAGCTTAACGGGACAGGGTCTGAACACTGAAGCTTTCTTT.

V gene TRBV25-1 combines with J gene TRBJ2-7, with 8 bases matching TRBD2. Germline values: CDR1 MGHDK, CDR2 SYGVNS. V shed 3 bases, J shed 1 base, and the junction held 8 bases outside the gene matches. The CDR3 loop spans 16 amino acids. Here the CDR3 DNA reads TGTGCCAGCAGTGACATGGGAGCGGGAGCATCCTACGAGCAGTACTTC. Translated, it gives CASSDMGAGASYEQYF.

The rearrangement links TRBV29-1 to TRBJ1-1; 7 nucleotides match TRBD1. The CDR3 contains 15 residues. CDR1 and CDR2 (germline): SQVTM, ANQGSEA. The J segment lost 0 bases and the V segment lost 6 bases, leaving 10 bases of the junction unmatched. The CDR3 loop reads CSVSRAGTVNTEAFF. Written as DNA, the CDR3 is TGCAGCGTAAGCCGAGCCGGGACAGTGAACACTGAAGCTTTCTTT.

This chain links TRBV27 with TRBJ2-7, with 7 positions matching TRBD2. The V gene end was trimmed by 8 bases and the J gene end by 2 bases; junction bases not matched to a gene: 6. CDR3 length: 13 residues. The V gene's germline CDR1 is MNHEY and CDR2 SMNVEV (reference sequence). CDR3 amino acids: CASRREGAYEQYF. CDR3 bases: TGTGCCAGCCGCAGGGAGGGTGCCTACGAGCAGTACTTC.

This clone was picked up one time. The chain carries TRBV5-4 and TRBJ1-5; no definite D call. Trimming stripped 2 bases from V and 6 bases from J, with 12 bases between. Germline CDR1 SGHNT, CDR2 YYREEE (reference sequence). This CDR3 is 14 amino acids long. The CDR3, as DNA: TGTGCCAGCAGCTTAGACCCGACGGGTCAGCCCCAGCATTTT. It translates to CASSLDPTGQPQHF.

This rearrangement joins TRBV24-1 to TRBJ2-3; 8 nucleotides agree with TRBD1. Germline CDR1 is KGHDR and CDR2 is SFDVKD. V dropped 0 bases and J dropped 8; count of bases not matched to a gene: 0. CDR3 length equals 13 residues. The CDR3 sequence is CATSDLDRGTQYF. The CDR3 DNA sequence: TGTGCCACCAGTGATTTGGACAGGGGTACGCAGTATTTT.

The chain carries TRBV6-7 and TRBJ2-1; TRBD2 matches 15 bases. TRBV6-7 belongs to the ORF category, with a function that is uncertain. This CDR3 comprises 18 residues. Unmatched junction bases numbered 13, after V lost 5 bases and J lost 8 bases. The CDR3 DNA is TGTGCCAGCAGTGACGGACTAGCGGGAGGGCCCTACTTCTATGAGCAGTTCTTC. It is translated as CASSDGLAGGPYFYEQFF.

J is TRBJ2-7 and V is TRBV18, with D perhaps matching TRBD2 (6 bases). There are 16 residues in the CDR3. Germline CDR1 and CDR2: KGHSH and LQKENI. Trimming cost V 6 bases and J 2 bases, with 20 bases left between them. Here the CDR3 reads CASSQDLSGVPYEQYF. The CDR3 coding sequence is TGTGCCAGCTCCCAAGACTTGTCGGGAGTCCCCTACGAGCAGTACTTC.

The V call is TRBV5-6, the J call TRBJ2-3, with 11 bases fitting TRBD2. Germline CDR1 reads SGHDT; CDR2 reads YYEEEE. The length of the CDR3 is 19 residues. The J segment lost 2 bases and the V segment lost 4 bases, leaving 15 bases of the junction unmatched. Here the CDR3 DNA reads TGTGCCAGCAGCCGGACAACTTCACTAGCGGGAGACTTCACAGATACGCAGTATTTT. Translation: CASSRTTSLAGDFTDTQYF. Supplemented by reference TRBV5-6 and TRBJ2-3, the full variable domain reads DAGVTQSPTHLIKTRGQQVTLRCSPKSGHDTVSWYQQALGQGPQFIFQYYEEEERQRGNFPDRFSGHQFPNYSSELNVNALLLGDSALYLCASSRTTSLAGDFTDTQYFGPGTRLTVL.

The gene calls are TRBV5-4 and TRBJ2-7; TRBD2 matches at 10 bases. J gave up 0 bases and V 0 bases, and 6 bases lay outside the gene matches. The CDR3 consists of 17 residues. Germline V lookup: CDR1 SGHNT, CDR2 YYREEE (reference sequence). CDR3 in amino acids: CASSLGRSGRASYEQYF. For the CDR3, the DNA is TGTGCCAGCAGCTTGGGGAGAAGCGGGAGGGCCTCCTACGAGCAGTACTTC.

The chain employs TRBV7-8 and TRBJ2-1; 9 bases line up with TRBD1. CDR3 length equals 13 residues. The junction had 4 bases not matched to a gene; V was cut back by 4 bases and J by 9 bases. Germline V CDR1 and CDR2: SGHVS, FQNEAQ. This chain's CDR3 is CASSSDRGGEQFF. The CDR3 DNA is TGTGCCAGCAGCTCGGACAGGGGTGGTGAGCAGTTCTTC.

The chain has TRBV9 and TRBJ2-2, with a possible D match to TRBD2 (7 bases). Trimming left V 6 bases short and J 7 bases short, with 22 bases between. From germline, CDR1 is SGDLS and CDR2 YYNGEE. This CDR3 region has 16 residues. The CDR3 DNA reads TGTGCCAGCAACCCTACTCAGGGGAGGGGAAACGGGGAGCTGTTTTTT. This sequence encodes CASNPTQGRGNGELFF.

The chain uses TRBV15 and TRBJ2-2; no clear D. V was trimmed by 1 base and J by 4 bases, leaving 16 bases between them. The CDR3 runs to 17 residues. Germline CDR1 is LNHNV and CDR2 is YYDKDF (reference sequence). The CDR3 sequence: CATSRGRIERSTGELFF. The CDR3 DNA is TGTGCCACCAGCAGAGGCCGGATTGAAAGGAGCACCGGGGAGCTGTTTTTT.

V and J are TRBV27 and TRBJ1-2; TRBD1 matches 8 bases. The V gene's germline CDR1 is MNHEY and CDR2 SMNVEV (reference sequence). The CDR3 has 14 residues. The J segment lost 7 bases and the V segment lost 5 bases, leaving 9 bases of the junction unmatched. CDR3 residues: CASSRRTGTRGYTF. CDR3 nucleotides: TGTGCCAGCAGTCGACGGACAGGGACGCGTGGCTACACCTTC.

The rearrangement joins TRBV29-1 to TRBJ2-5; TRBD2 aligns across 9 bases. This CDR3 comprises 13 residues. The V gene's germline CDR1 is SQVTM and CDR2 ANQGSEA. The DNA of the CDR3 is TGCAGTTTTGGACTAGCGATACAAGAGACCCAGTACTTC. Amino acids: CSFGLAIQETQYF. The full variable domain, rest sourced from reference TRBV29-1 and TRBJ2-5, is SAVISQKPSRDICQRGTSLTIQCQVDSQVTMMFWYRQQPGQSLTLIATANQGSEATYESGFVIDKFPISRPNLTFSTLTVSNMSPEDSSIYLCSFGLAIQETQYFGPGTRLLVL.

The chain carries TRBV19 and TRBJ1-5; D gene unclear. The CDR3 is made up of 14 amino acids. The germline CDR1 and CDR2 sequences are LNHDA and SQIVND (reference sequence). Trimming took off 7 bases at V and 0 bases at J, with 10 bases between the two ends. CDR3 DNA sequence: TGTGCCAGTACCCTACTGAGTAGCAATCAGCCCCAGCATTTT. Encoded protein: CASTLLSSNQPQHF.

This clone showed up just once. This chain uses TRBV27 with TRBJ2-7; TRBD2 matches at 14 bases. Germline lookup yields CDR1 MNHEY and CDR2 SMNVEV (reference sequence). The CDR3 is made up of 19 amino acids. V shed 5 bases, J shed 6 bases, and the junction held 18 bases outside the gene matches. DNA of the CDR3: TGTGCCAGCAGTGTAACCCTCCCGGGACTAGCGGGAGAGGCGTCCGAGCAGTACTTC. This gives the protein CASSVTLPGLAGEASEQYF.

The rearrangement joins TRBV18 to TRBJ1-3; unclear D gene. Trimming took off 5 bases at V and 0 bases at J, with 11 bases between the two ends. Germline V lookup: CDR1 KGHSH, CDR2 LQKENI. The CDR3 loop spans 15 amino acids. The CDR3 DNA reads TGTGCCAGCTCAACTCGAGAGAGCTCTGGAAACACCATATATTTT. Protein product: CASSTRESSGNTIYF.

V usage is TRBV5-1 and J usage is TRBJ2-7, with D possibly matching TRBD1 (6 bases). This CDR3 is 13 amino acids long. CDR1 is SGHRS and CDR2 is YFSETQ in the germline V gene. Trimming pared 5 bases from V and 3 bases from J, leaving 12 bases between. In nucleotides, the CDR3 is TGCGCCAGCAGAAAGACAGGCGGCTACGAGCAGTACTTC. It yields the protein CASRKTGGYEQYF. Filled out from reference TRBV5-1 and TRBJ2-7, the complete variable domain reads KAGVTQTPRYLIKTRGQQVTLSCSPISGHRSVSWYQQTPGQGLQFLFEYFSETQRNKGNFPGRFSGRQFSNSRSEMNVSTLELGDSALYLCASRKTGGYEQYFGPGTRLTVT.

CDR3 nucleotide sequence: TGTGCCAGCAGCTTCGACAGGGCGCATATGGCGGAGACCCAGTACTTC. Protein product: CASSFDRAHMAETQYF. The gene calls are TRBV7-2 and TRBJ2-5; 7 nucleotides align to TRBD1. The junction had 12 bases not matched to a gene; V was cut back by 3 bases and J by 5 bases. The CDR3 runs 16 residues. The germline V gene encodes CDR1 SGHTA and CDR2 FQGNSA.

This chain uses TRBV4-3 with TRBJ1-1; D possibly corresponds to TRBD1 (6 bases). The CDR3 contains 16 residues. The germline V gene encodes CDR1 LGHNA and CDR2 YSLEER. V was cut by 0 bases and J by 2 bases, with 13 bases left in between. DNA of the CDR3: TGCGCCAGCAGCCAAGATCGGCACAGGGTCAACACTGAAGCTTTCTTT. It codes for CASSQDRHRVNTEAFF.

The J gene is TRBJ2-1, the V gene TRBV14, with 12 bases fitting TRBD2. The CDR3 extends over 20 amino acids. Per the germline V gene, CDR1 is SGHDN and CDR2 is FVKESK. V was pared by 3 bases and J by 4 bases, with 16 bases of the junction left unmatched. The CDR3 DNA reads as TGTGCCAGCAGCCATGCCGGGACCGCCGCAACTAGCGGGAGGTACAATGAGCAGTTCTTC. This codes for CASSHAGTAATSGRYNEQFF.

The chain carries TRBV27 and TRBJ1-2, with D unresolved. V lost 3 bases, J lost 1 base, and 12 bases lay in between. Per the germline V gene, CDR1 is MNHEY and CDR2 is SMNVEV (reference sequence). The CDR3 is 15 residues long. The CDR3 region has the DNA TGTGCCAGCAGTTTCGCGCTCGGAGGTAACTATGGCTACACCTTC. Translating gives CASSFALGGNYGYTF.

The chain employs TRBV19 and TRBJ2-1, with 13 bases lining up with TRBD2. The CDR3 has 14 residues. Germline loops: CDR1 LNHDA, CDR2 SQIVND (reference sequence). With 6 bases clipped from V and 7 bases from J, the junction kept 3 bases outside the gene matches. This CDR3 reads CASSGLAGANEQFF. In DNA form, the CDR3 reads TGTGCCAGTAGCGGACTAGCGGGAGCGAATGAGCAGTTCTTC.

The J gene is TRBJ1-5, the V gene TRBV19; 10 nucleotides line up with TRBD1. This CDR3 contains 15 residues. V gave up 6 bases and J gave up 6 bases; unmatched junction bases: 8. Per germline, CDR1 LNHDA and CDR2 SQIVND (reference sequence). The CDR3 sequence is CASRMDRGVFQPQHF. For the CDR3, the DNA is TGTGCCAGTAGGATGGACAGGGGGGTTTTTCAGCCCCAGCATTTT.

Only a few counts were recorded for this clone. In DNA, the CDR3 is TGTGCCAGCAGCTCCTCGACAGGGATCGGAGGCTACACCTTC. Amino acid sequence: CASSSSTGIGGYTF. The chain recombines TRBV7-8 with TRBJ1-2; 7 nucleotides align to TRBD1. The CDR3 totals 14 residues. CDR1 is SGHVS, CDR2 FQNEAQ, per germline. V was pared by 4 bases and J by 8 bases, with 10 bases of the junction left unmatched.

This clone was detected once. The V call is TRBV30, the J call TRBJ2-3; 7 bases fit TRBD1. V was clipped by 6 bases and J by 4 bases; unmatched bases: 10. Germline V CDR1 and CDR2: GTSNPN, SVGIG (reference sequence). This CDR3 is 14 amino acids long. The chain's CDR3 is CACNNRGAADTQYF. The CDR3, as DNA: TGTGCCTGTAATAACAGGGGAGCGGCAGATACGCAGTATTTT. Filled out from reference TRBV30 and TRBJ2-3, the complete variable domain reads SQTIHQWPATLVQPVGSPLSLECTVEGTSNPNLYWYRQAAGRGLQLLFYSVGIGQISSEVPQNLSASRPQDRQFILSSKKLLLSDSGFYLCACNNRGAADTQYFGPGTRLTVL.

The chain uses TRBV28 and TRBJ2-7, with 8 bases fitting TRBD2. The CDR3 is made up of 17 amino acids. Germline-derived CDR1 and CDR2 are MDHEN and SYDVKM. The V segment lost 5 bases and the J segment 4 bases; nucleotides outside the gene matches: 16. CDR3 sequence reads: CASSREGRGTLPYEQYF. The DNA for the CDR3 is TGTGCCAGCAGTCGGGAGGGCCGGGGGACGCTACCTTACGAGCAGTACTTC.

The CDR3 DNA reads TGCGCCAGCAGCCATTCCGAGGCGGGAGGGTACGAGCAGTACTTC. Its translation is CASSHSEAGGYEQYF. J is TRBJ2-7 and V is TRBV4-1, with 9 bases identical to TRBD2. Per the germline V gene, CDR1 is MGHRA and CDR2 is YSYEKL. The V gene end was trimmed by 3 bases and the J gene end by 4 bases; junction bases not matched to a gene: 7. There are 15 residues in the CDR3.